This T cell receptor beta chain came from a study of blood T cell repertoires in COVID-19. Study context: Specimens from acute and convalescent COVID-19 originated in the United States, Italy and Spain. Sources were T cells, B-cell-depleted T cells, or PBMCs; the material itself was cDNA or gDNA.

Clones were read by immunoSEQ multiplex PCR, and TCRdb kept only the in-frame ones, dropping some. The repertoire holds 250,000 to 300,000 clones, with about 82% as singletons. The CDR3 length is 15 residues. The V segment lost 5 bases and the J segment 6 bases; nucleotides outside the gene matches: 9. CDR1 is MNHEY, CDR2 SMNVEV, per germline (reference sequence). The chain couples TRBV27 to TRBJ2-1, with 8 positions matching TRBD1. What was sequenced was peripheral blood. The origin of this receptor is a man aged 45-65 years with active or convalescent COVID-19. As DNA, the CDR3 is TGTGCCAGCAGTCTCCGGGACAGGCTTGGCAATGAGCAGTTCTTC. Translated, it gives CASSLRDRLGNEQFF.